Listed below are T cell receptor beta chains from one sample, sequenced in a study of long-term antiretroviral therapy in people with HIV. Sequencing was performed with immunoSEQ multiplex PCR; in TCRdb, only in-frame clones are kept and a portion is missing. This table has roughly 24,000 clones, roughly 88% appearing once. Sequenced material: unsorted PBMCs, taken 0.6 years after starting antiretroviral therapy. The source is a man aged 55 to 70 with HIV. CDR3s include the opening cysteine and the closing phenylalanine or tryptophan. The D gene is left open where the match is weak. Only part of the rows carry a size: once, few, many, or a class if the clone is expanded.

J gene: TRBJ2-5
D gene: .
clone size: .
V gene: TRBV11-3
CDR3 DNA: TGTGCCAGCAGCTTAGGCCCGGATGAGACCCAGTACTTC
CDR3 protein: CASSLGPDETQYF

J gene: TRBJ2-1
D gene: TRBD1
clone size: .
V gene: TRBV9
CDR3 DNA: TGTGCCAGCAGCGTAGGAGGGGGACAGTACAATGAGCAGTTCTTC
CDR3 protein: CASSVGGGQYNEQFF

J gene: TRBJ1-2
D gene: .
clone size: .
V gene: TRBV18
CDR3 DNA: TGTGCCAGCTCACCGCTGGGCAAGGGTGACTATGGCTACACCTTC
CDR3 protein: CASSPLGKGDYGYTF

J gene: TRBJ2-5
D gene: .
clone size: once
V gene: TRBV6-5
CDR3 DNA: TGTGCCAGCAGTTACTCGGGGGTGCGGGAGACCCAGTACTTC
CDR3 protein: CASSYSGVRETQYF

J gene: TRBJ2-3
D gene: .
clone size: .
V gene: TRBV4-3
CDR3 DNA: TGCGCCAGCAGCCGTGAACCCAGCACAGATACGCAGTATTTT
CDR3 protein: CASSREPSTDTQYF

J gene: TRBJ2-3
D gene: .
clone size: .
V gene: TRBV18
CDR3 DNA: TGTGCCAGCTCACCAAACTGGGAGTCCTCAGATACGCAGTATTTT
CDR3 protein: CASSPNWESSDTQYF

J gene: TRBJ2-2
D gene: .
clone size: .
V gene: TRBV9
CDR3 DNA: TGTGCCAGCAGCGTAGCGGCGGGCGGGGCAACCACCGGGGAGCTGTTTTTT
CDR3 protein: CASSVAAGGATTGELFF

J gene: TRBJ1-2
D gene: .
clone size: .
V gene: TRBV5-4
CDR3 DNA: TGTGCCAGCAGCATACAGGGAAGGGCTAACTATGGCTACACCTTC
CDR3 protein: CASSIQGRANYGYTF

J gene: TRBJ1-2
D gene: TRBD1
clone size: once
V gene: TRBV18
CDR3 DNA: TGTGCCAGCTCCCCACTCGAGGGGGCCGGCGGCTACACCTTC
CDR3 protein: CASSPLEGAGGYTF

J gene: TRBJ2-1
D gene: .
clone size: .
V gene: TRBV5-1
CDR3 DNA: TGCGCCAGCAGCTCCTCATACGCTTCCTACAATGAGCAGTTCTTC
CDR3 protein: CASSSSYASYNEQFF

J gene: TRBJ1-2
D gene: TRBD1
clone size: .
V gene: TRBV7-9
CDR3 DNA: TGTGCCAGCAGCTTAAACAGGGGACCTAACTATGGCTACACCTTC
CDR3 protein: CASSLNRGPNYGYTF

J gene: TRBJ2-1
D gene: TRBD2
clone size: .
V gene: TRBV12-5
CDR3 DNA: TGTGCTAGTGGTTCAACCCTGGCGGGACTAGCGGACAATGAGCAGTTCTTC
CDR3 protein: CASGSTLAGLADNEQFF

J gene: TRBJ2-1
D gene: TRBD2
clone size: .
V gene: TRBV7-2
CDR3 DNA: TGTGCCAGCAGTCGTATGGGGAGGGGCTACAATGAGCAGTTCTTC
CDR3 protein: CASSRMGRGYNEQFF

J gene: TRBJ2-7
D gene: TRBD1
clone size: .
V gene: TRBV11-3
CDR3 DNA: TGTGCCAGCAGCCGGTCAGGGGGCCACTACGAGCAGTACTTC
CDR3 protein: CASSRSGGHYEQYF

J gene: TRBJ2-3
D gene: TRBD2
clone size: .
V gene: TRBV7-2
CDR3 DNA: TGTGCCAGCAGCATGACTAGCGCCTCAGATACGCAGTATTTT
CDR3 protein: CASSMTSASDTQYF

J gene: TRBJ1-5
D gene: .
clone size: .
V gene: TRBV4-2
CDR3 DNA: TGTGCCAGCAGCTTTACGGCCAGGGGTGGTCAGCCCCAGCATTTT
CDR3 protein: CASSFTARGGQPQHF

J gene: TRBJ1-1
D gene: TRBD1
clone size: .
V gene: TRBV27
CDR3 DNA: TGTGCCAGCACCAGGATACCGGGACAGGGGAACACTGAAGCTTTCTTT
CDR3 protein: CASTRIPGQGNTEAFF

J gene: TRBJ1-2
D gene: .
clone size: few
V gene: TRBV2
CDR3 DNA: TGTGCCAGCAGTGAGCAGACGGCACCGTCCTTC
CDR3 protein: CASSEQTAPSF

J gene: TRBJ2-7
D gene: .
clone size: .
V gene: TRBV2
CDR3 DNA: TGTGCCAGCAGTGAAGGGCCAGCGGGCGGATACTACGAGCAGTACTTC
CDR3 protein: CASSEGPAGGYYEQYF

J gene: TRBJ2-7
D gene: TRBD1
clone size: .
V gene: TRBV5-4
CDR3 DNA: TGTGCCAGCAGCTACGGACAGGGGGTTAACGAGCAGTACTTC
CDR3 protein: CASSYGQGVNEQYF

J gene: TRBJ2-5
D gene: TRBD2
clone size: .
V gene: TRBV5-1
CDR3 DNA: TGCGCCAGCAGCGTACTAGCGGGGGAACAGAAGACCCAGTACTTC
CDR3 protein: CASSVLAGEQKTQYF

J gene: TRBJ2-7
D gene: .
clone size: few
V gene: TRBV2
CDR3 DNA: TGTGCCAGCAACCAGGGGACCTCCTACGAGCAGTACTTC
CDR3 protein: CASNQGTSYEQYF

J gene: TRBJ2-7
D gene: TRBD1
clone size: once
V gene: TRBV6-5
CDR3 DNA: TGTGCCAGCAGCCGAGCCGGGACAGTTTCCTACGAGCAGTACTTC
CDR3 protein: CASSRAGTVSYEQYF

J gene: TRBJ2-3
D gene: .
clone size: once
V gene: TRBV10-2
CDR3 DNA: TGCGCCAGCAGTGCGACAGATACGCAGTATTTT
CDR3 protein: CASSATDTQYF

J gene: TRBJ2-3
D gene: .
clone size: .
V gene: TRBV10-1
CDR3 DNA: TGCGCCAGCAGTGAGCAAGGCAGGAGGAATACGCAGTATTTT
CDR3 protein: CASSEQGRRNTQYF

J gene: TRBJ2-1
D gene: .
clone size: .
V gene: TRBV14
CDR3 DNA: TGTGCCAGCAGCCAAGGCAGGTACAATGAGCAGTTCTTC
CDR3 protein: CASSQGRYNEQFF

J gene: TRBJ1-5
D gene: .
clone size: .
V gene: TRBV18
CDR3 DNA: TGTGCCAGCTCACCAACCAGTGCGGGCGATCAGCCCCAGCATTTT
CDR3 protein: CASSPTSAGDQPQHF

J gene: TRBJ1-4
D gene: TRBD1
clone size: .
V gene: TRBV5-1
CDR3 DNA: TGCGCCAGCAGCTTGGCCGGGACAGGGGGTAATGAAAAACTGTTTTTT
CDR3 protein: CASSLAGTGGNEKLFF

J gene: TRBJ1-6
D gene: TRBD1
clone size: few
V gene: TRBV28
CDR3 DNA: TGTGCCAGCAGTTTATACCGGGGACAGGGGTCCTCACCCCTCCACTTT
CDR3 protein: CASSLYRGQGSSPLHF

J gene: TRBJ2-3
D gene: .
clone size: .
V gene: TRBV9
CDR3 DNA: TGTGCCAGCAGCGTCTCCTGGGCAGATACGCAGTATTTT
CDR3 protein: CASSVSWADTQYF

J gene: TRBJ1-5
D gene: .
clone size: few
V gene: TRBV7-8
CDR3 DNA: TGTGCCAGCAGCTTAACCGTCCGACAAGAATATCAGCCCCAGCATTTT
CDR3 protein: CASSLTVRQEYQPQHF

J gene: TRBJ2-5
D gene: .
clone size: .
V gene: TRBV18
CDR3 DNA: TGTGCCAGCTCACCTACCCACGGGGGAGAGACCCAGTACTTC
CDR3 protein: CASSPTHGGETQYF

J gene: TRBJ2-3
D gene: .
clone size: .
V gene: TRBV5-3
CDR3 DNA: TGTGCCCGTCGGGGGGCCCGCGGCTCTATCACAGATACGCAGTATTTT
CDR3 protein: CARRGARGSITDTQYF

J gene: TRBJ1-2
D gene: TRBD1
clone size: once
V gene: TRBV29-1
CDR3 DNA: TGCAGCGCTGACGGGACAGGGAACTATGGCTACACCTTC
CDR3 protein: CSADGTGNYGYTF

J gene: TRBJ2-3
D gene: TRBD2
clone size: .
V gene: TRBV5-4
CDR3 DNA: TGTGCCAGCAGCTTTAGGCTAGCGGGAAGTGGGGATACGCAGTATTTT
CDR3 protein: CASSFRLAGSGDTQYF

J gene: TRBJ2-7
D gene: .
clone size: .
V gene: TRBV7-6
CDR3 DNA: TGTGCCAGCAGCAGGAACAGGGAGAGCTCCTACGAGCAGTACTTC
CDR3 protein: CASSRNRESSYEQYF

J gene: TRBJ1-5
D gene: .
clone size: few
V gene: TRBV5-6
CDR3 DNA: TGTGCCAGCAGCTTGGACAGGGATCAGCCCCAGCATTTT
CDR3 protein: CASSLDRDQPQHF

J gene: TRBJ2-7
D gene: .
clone size: .
V gene: TRBV5-1
CDR3 DNA: TGCGCCAGCAGCTTCGGAGGGCCTACGAACGAGCAGTACTTC
CDR3 protein: CASSFGGPTNEQYF

J gene: TRBJ2-3
D gene: .
clone size: .
V gene: TRBV5-6
CDR3 DNA: TGTGCCAGCAGCTGGGGGGGGGCAGCACGGACAGATACGCAGTATTTT
CDR3 protein: CASSWGGAARTDTQYF

J gene: TRBJ2-5
D gene: .
clone size: .
V gene: TRBV11-2
CDR3 DNA: TGTGCCAGCAGCTTAGCCCAAGAGACCCAGTACTTC
CDR3 protein: CASSLAQETQYF

J gene: TRBJ1-1
D gene: .
clone size: .
V gene: TRBV7-9
CDR3 DNA: TGTGCCAGCAGCGTAACAGGGTCTGGGGAAGCTTTCTTT
CDR3 protein: CASSVTGSGEAFF

J gene: TRBJ1-1
D gene: TRBD1
clone size: .
V gene: TRBV11-2
CDR3 DNA: TGTGCCAGCAGCTGGACAGGGATAAACACTGAAGCTTTCTTT
CDR3 protein: CASSWTGINTEAFF

J gene: TRBJ2-3
D gene: .
clone size: .
V gene: TRBV4-1
CDR3 DNA: TGCGCCAGCAGCGCCCCGATCGGCACAGATACGCAGTATTTT
CDR3 protein: CASSAPIGTDTQYF

J gene: TRBJ2-7
D gene: TRBD2
clone size: .
V gene: TRBV5-6
CDR3 DNA: TGTGCCAGCACCCTGCGTCGACTAGCGAACTACGAGCAGTACTTC
CDR3 protein: CASTLRRLANYEQYF

J gene: TRBJ2-7
D gene: .
clone size: once
V gene: TRBV10-3
CDR3 DNA: TGTGCCATCAGTGAGGGGATACCCTACGAGCAGTACTTC
CDR3 protein: CAISEGIPYEQYF

J gene: TRBJ2-1
D gene: TRBD2
clone size: once
V gene: TRBV27
CDR3 DNA: TGTGCCAGCAGTTCGGGACTAGCTTACAATGAGCAGTTCTTC
CDR3 protein: CASSSGLAYNEQFF

J gene: TRBJ1-1
D gene: TRBD1
clone size: .
V gene: TRBV27
CDR3 DNA: TGTGCCAGCAGTCTGCGCCGGGACAGGGACACTGAAGCTTTCTTT
CDR3 protein: CASSLRRDRDTEAFF

J gene: TRBJ2-7
D gene: .
clone size: .
V gene: TRBV4-1
CDR3 DNA: TGCGCCAGCAGCCAAGCGGACAGCCGAGCCTACGAGCAGTACTTC
CDR3 protein: CASSQADSRAYEQYF

J gene: TRBJ2-7
D gene: TRBD1
clone size: .
V gene: TRBV19
CDR3 DNA: TGTGCCAGTAGTAGGGACAGGGGGCGCGTATACGAGCAGTACTTC
CDR3 protein: CASSRDRGRVYEQYF

J gene: TRBJ1-5
D gene: TRBD1
clone size: .
V gene: TRBV28
CDR3 DNA: TGTGCCAGCAGTTTATTTGGGACAGATCAGCCCCAGCATTTT
CDR3 protein: CASSLFGTDQPQHF

J gene: TRBJ2-4
D gene: .
clone size: .
V gene: TRBV28
CDR3 DNA: TGTGCCAGCAGTTTCCTCCAGGACAACATTCAGTACTTC
CDR3 protein: CASSFLQDNIQYF

J gene: TRBJ1-2
D gene: .
clone size: .
V gene: TRBV19
CDR3 DNA: TGTGCCAGTAGTGTGGGACTAAACTATGGCTACACCTTC
CDR3 protein: CASSVGLNYGYTF

J gene: TRBJ2-2
D gene: .
clone size: once
V gene: TRBV6-5
CDR3 DNA: TGTGCCAGCAGAAGGGAGAGCACCGGGGAGCTGTTTTTT
CDR3 protein: CASRRESTGELFF

J gene: TRBJ1-6
D gene: .
clone size: .
V gene: TRBV28
CDR3 DNA: TGTGCCAGCAGTTTGGGTGGGCAGCGCCCCCTCCACTTT
CDR3 protein: CASSLGGQRPLHF

J gene: TRBJ1-2
D gene: .
clone size: .
V gene: TRBV9
CDR3 DNA: TGTGCCAGCAGGGGGCACCACTTAAAGGGCTACACCTTC
CDR3 protein: CASRGHHLKGYTF

J gene: TRBJ1-2
D gene: .
clone size: .
V gene: TRBV5-4
CDR3 DNA: TGTGCCAGCAGCTTGGGCCCAGGGGAGGGCTACTATGGCTACACCTTC
CDR3 protein: CASSLGPGEGYYGYTF

J gene: TRBJ1-6
D gene: .
clone size: .
V gene: TRBV21-1
CDR3 DNA: TGTGCCAGCAGCAAAGGAAGGACGGGGAATTCACCCCTCCACTTT
CDR3 protein: CASSKGRTGNSPLHF

J gene: TRBJ1-3
D gene: .
clone size: .
V gene: TRBV7-9
CDR3 DNA: TGTGCCAGCACCGAAAGCGGGGGGTCTGGAAACACCATATATTTT
CDR3 protein: CASTESGGSGNTIYF